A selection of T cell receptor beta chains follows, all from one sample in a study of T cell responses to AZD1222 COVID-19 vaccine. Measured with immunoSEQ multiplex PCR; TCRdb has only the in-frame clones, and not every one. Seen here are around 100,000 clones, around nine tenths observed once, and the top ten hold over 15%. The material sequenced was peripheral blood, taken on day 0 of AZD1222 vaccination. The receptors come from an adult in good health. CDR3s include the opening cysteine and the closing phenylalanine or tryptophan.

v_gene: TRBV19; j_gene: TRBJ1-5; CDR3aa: CASSFSGTGGLGQPQHF
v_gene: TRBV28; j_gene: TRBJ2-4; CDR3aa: CASSPGTAKNIQYF
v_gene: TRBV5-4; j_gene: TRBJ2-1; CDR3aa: CASSSHTGNEQFF
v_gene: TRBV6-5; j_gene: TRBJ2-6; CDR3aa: CASSYSGANVLTF
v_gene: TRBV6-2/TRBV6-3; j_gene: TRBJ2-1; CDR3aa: CASSPRYNEQFF
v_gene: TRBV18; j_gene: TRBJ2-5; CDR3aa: CASSPFAETQYF
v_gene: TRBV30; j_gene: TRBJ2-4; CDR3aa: CAWELAGGGLAKNIQYF
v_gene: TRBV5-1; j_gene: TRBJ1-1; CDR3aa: CASSLWGTSNTEAFF
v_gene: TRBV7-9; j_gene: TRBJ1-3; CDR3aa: CASSPYGKGAGNTIYF
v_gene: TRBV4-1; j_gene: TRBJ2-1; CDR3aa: CASSQDPNNEQFF